Following are 10 T cell receptor beta chains from one sample sequenced in a study of T cell changes during pregnancy in multiple sclerosis. Sequenced by immunoSEQ multiplex PCR; TCRdb stores in-frame clones only, minus some. Of approximately 22,000 clones listed, 90% to 95% are singletons. Source: CD8+ T cells from peripheral blood mononuclear cells, taken in the third trimester of pregnancy. The origin of the receptors is a female donor with multiple sclerosis, enrolled in a pregnancy study.

V usage is TRBV9 and J usage is TRBJ2-1, with D maybe TRBD1 (6 bases). The V and J ends lost 3 bases and 8 bases respectively, with 15 bases between them. Germline V gene data show CDR1 as SGDLS and CDR2 as YYNGEE. The CDR3 has 14 amino acids. The CDR3 sequence: CASSAAGAYDEQFF. CDR3 in DNA: TGTGCCAGCAGCGCAGCAGGGGCTTATGATGAGCAGTTCTTC.

V gene TRBV9 combines with J gene TRBJ1-2; 8 bases agree with TRBD1. Losses at the gene ends were 2 bases for V and 4 bases for J; bases not matched to a gene: 10. The germline gives CDR1 SGDLS, CDR2 YYNGEE. The CDR3 has 16 amino acids. The CDR3 reads CASSVYSGGATYGYTF. In DNA form, the CDR3 reads TGTGCCAGCAGCGTTTACTCAGGGGGCGCGACCTATGGCTACACCTTC.

The V and J genes are TRBV27 and TRBJ2-2, with TRBD1 identical over 7 bases. V lost 3 bases to trimming and J lost 6 bases; unmatched junction nucleotides: 4. The CDR3 is made up of 14 amino acids. Germline V gene data show CDR1 as MNHEY and CDR2 as SMNVEV (reference sequence). CDR3 in DNA: TGTGCCAGCAGTTTTACTACAGGGGCCGGGGAGCTGTTTTTT. This gives the protein CASSFTTGAGELFF.

The genes are TRBV9 and TRBJ1-1; D is perhaps TRBD1 (6 bases). The ends were cut back, 3 bases at V and 5 bases at J, with 20 bases in the middle. The CDR3 sequence is 16 residues long. CDR1 and CDR2 from the germline V gene are SGDLS and YYNGEE. The CDR3 spells CASSAWDLTQGTEAFF. In DNA form, the CDR3 reads TGTGCCAGCAGCGCATGGGACCTAACCCAGGGGACTGAAGCTTTCTTT.

This clone has just a few counts. The CDR3 DNA reads as TGTGCCACCAGCAGAGTAGAGGACTGGGGCGGGGAGCTGTTTTTT. Translation gives CATSRVEDWGGELFF. The V gene is TRBV15, the J gene TRBJ2-2; a possible D gene is TRBD2 (5 bases). V was clipped by 1 base and J by 7 bases, with 13 bases between them. Germline V gene data show CDR1 as LNHNV and CDR2 as YYDKDF (reference sequence). The CDR3 runs to 15 residues.

In its sample, this clone was seen once. V and J are TRBV6-5 and TRBJ1-1, with D tentatively TRBD1 (6 bases). Trimming pared 3 bases from V and 5 bases from J, leaving 13 bases between. The CDR3 totals 14 residues. Germline V gene lookup returns CDR1 MNHEY and CDR2 SVGAGI. The CDR3 DNA is TGTGCCAGCAGTTATGGGGGCGCGAATACTGAAGCTTTCTTT. Encoded protein: CASSYGGANTEAFF.

For the CDR3, the DNA is TGTGCCTGGAGTACCGGGACAGGGGTTCATGAGCAGTTCTTC. The encoded protein is CAWSTGTGVHEQFF. V usage is TRBV30 and J usage is TRBJ2-1; 10 bases map to TRBD1. J gave up 8 bases and V 2 bases, and 6 bases lay outside the gene matches. The CDR3 runs 14 residues. Germline loops: CDR1 GTSNPN, CDR2 SVGIG (reference sequence).

This chain links TRBV19 with TRBJ2-3; tentative D call: TRBD2 (6 bases). CDR1 is LNHDA, CDR2 SQIVND, per germline (reference sequence). The CDR3 consists of 14 residues. The ends were cut back, 9 bases at V and 0 bases at J, with 13 bases in the middle. CDR3 in DNA: TGTGCCAGAACAAACCGGGGGAGCACAGATACGCAGTATTTT. It is translated as CARTNRGSTDTQYF.

This chain connects TRBV5-4 to TRBJ2-6; tentatively, D is TRBD1 (6 bases). The CDR3 totals 15 residues. Trimming pared 2 bases from V and 1 base from J, leaving 7 bases between. Looked up from germline, CDR1 is SGHNT and CDR2 is YYREEE (reference sequence). CDR3 amino acids: CASSFTGSGANVLTF. The CDR3 DNA reads TGTGCCAGCAGCTTTACAGGGTCTGGGGCCAACGTCCTGACTTTC.

CDR3 protein: CASSQFLWDRGPNEQFF. DNA of the CDR3: TGCGCCAGCAGCCAATTTCTCTGGGACAGGGGGCCTAATGAGCAGTTCTTC. This rearrangement joins TRBV4-1 to TRBJ2-1; TRBD1 agrees at 12 bases. This CDR3 region has 17 residues. CDR1 and CDR2 (germline): MGHRA, YSYEKL. The ends lost 2 bases at V and 7 bases at J; junction bases unmatched: 9.